This T cell receptor (beta chain) was identified during a study of T cells expressing NK-cell markers. TCRdb re-called the 5' RACE reads and gives one entry per CDR3 protein, without DNA. The sample has 500,000 or so distinct CDR3 sequences. The CDR3 sequence is 13 residues long. Looked up from germline, CDR1 is SGHRS and CDR2 is YFSETQ. This clonotype was sampled from a man between 18 and 29 years old in good health. Material for sequencing was blood T cells: a sorted CD56 or NKG2C T cell subset, CD4+ or CD8+ T cells, or bulk PBMC T cells (not recorded which). The V call is TRBV5-1, the J call TRBJ2-4. The CDR3 is CASSLGQENIQYF.